Detailed here is one T cell receptor beta chain. What the recovered Cohort 3 donors had was two negative PCRs, clearance, or symptom resolution. The germline V gene has CDR1 MRHNA and CDR2 SNTAGT. V lost 0 bases and J lost 0, with 10 bases in between. The CDR3 has 16 amino acids. Libraries were prepared by immunoSEQ multiplex PCR; TCRdb keeps only in-frame clonotypes and omits some of them. Of about 320,000 clones listed, around 90% are singletons. These data belong to a study of blood T cell repertoires in COVID-19. The sequenced material came from PBMCs or T cells enriched from blood (not recorded which). This clonotype was obtained from a man in his 60s who had recovered from COVID-19. This rearrangement joins TRBV6-4 to TRBJ2-3, with D perhaps matching TRBD1 (5 bases). In DNA form, the CDR3 reads TGTGCCAGCAGTGACTCTTTCAGGGCAAGCACAGATACGCAGTATTTT. It encodes CASSDSFRASTDTQYF.